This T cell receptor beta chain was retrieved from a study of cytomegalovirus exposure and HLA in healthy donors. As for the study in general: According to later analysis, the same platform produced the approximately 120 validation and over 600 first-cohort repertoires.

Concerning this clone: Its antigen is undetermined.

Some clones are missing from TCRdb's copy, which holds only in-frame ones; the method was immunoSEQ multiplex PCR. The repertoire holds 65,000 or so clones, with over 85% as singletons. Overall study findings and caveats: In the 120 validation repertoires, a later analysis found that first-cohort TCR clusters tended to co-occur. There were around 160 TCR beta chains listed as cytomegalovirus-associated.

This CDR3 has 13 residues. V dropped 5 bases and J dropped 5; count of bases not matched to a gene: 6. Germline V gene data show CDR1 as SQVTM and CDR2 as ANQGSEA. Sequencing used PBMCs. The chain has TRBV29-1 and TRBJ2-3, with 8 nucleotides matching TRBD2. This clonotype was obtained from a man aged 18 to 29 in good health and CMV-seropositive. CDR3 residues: CSVQAGVVDTQYF. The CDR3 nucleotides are TGCAGCGTTCAAGCGGGAGTTGTAGATACGCAGTATTTT.